This TCR beta chain stems from a study of identical twins. General study results and limits: Whereas memory repertoires showed no such difference, abundant cord blood beta clonotypes carried fewer insertions.

TCRdb used MiXCR to reprocess the 5' RACE reads, holding one entry per CDR3 protein. Of about 280,000 distinct CDR3 sequences listed, roughly 8.6% were seen once; the top ten hold less than 2.5%. This clonotype was picked up many times. Its cognate antigen is unknown. The CDR3 has 13 residues. The V gene lost 5 bases and the J gene lost 9 bases, with 11 bases spanning the gap. The same sample was also used in a study of yellow fever vaccine responses in identical twins.

The sequencing sample was made of memory (CD45RO+) T cells sorted from blood. The rearrangement joins TRBV12-3 or TRBV12-4 to TRBJ1-6, with D perhaps TRBD1 (5 bases). The source of this sequence is a woman aged 18 to 35 in good health. CDR3 residues: CASSPGLSSPLHF. The CDR3 DNA sequence: TGTGCCAGCAGTCCGGGACTGTCTTCACCCCTCCACTTT.